What follows are 20 T cell receptor beta chains derived from one specimen sequenced in a study of radiotherapy plus CTLA-4 blockade in lung cancer. Repertoires were generated with immunoSEQ multiplex PCR, while TCRdb's copy carries only in-frame clones and drops some. The table includes around 65,000 clones, 70% to 85% detected once. Sequencing used peripheral blood, obtained from a patient treated with radiotherapy plus ipilimumab. The receptors here all came from a human donor with non-small cell lung cancer who had a complete response to radiotherapy plus ipilimumab.

The V gene is TRBV7-2, the J gene TRBJ2-1, with a tentative D call TRBD2 (6 bases). Germline CDR1 is SGHTA and CDR2 is FQGNSA. Between the trimmed V and J ends, which lost 2 bases and 5 bases, there was a span of 16 bases. The CDR3 covers 16 residues. In DNA form, the CDR3 reads TGTGCCAGCAGCTTATCTATGCTAGCGCCCCACAATGAGCAGTTCTTC. Encoded protein: CASSLSMLAPHNEQFF.

This chain links TRBV6-6 with TRBJ2-1, with D possibly being TRBD1 or TRBD2 (6 bases each). Germline V gene data show CDR1 as MNHNY and CDR2 as SVGAGI (reference sequence). This CDR3 is built from 14 residues. V lost 4 bases and J 7 bases, leaving 14 bases between the germline ends. Here the CDR3 reads CASSWGAGGNEQFF. The CDR3 DNA is TGTGCCAGCAGTTGGGGGGCCGGCGGGAATGAGCAGTTCTTC.

The chain is built from TRBV10-1 and TRBJ1-1, with D possibly matching TRBD1 (5 bases). Germline lookup yields CDR1 WNHNN and CDR2 SYGVQD (reference sequence). The ends were cut back, 7 bases at V and 4 bases at J, with 22 bases in the middle. The length of the CDR3 is 16 residues. The CDR3 region is CASTVGRRQGSTEAFF. In nucleotides, the CDR3 is TGCGCCAGCACGGTCGGGAGGAGGCAGGGCAGCACTGAAGCTTTCTTT.

Judged by abundance, this clone is medium-sized (0.01 to 0.1%). This chain links TRBV19 with TRBJ1-5; D gene uncertain. The CDR3 covers 14 residues. Germline assignment: CDR1 LNHDA and CDR2 SQIVND (reference sequence). V was trimmed by 3 bases and J by 3 bases, leaving 9 bases between them. This CDR3 is CASSIRIFNQPQHF. Here the CDR3 DNA reads TGTGCCAGTAGTATTCGGATCTTCAATCAGCCCCAGCATTTT.

The chain carries TRBV7-9 and TRBJ2-5; maybe TRBD2 (6 bases). Germline V gene sequence: CDR1 SEHNR, CDR2 FQNEAQ (reference sequence). This CDR3 has 14 amino acids. Trimming left V 4 bases short and J 6 bases short, with 15 bases between. CDR3 loop: CASSWDFEGKTQYF. The CDR3 DNA is TGTGCCAGCAGCTGGGACTTTGAGGGAAAGACCCAGTACTTC.

This chain joins TRBV18 and TRBJ2-4, with 8 nucleotides matching TRBD1. The CDR3 loop spans 18 amino acids. In germline, CDR1 is KGHSH, CDR2 LQKENI. V lost 6 bases and J lost 1; bases outside the gene matches: 14. The CDR3 is CASSSGRGHAPAKNIQYF. CDR3 DNA sequence: TGTGCCAGCTCCTCGGGCAGGGGGCATGCCCCGGCCAAAAACATTCAGTACTTC.

The CDR3 nucleotides are TGTGCCAGCAGCTTAGGGGCTAGATCGGATACGCAGTATTTT. It encodes CASSLGARSDTQYF. The V call is TRBV7-8, the J call TRBJ2-3; no clear D. The CDR3 is 14 amino acids. Germline V gene lookup returns CDR1 SGHVS and CDR2 FQNEAQ. The ends were cut back, 1 base at V and 6 bases at J, with 11 bases in the middle.

The chain couples TRBV18 to TRBJ1-3; 9 bases match TRBD1. Germline V gene data show CDR1 as KGHSH and CDR2 as LQKENI. The CDR3 has 19 residues. V gave up 1 base and J gave up 2 bases; unmatched junction bases: 12. The CDR3 here is CASSPLKTDRGFAGNTIYF. In nucleotides, the CDR3 is TGTGCCAGCTCACCACTCAAAACGGACAGGGGATTTGCTGGAAACACCATATATTTT.

Here the CDR3 reads CASSRGQGVTGELFF. Here the CDR3 DNA reads TGCGCCAGCAGCCGAGGACAGGGGGTAACCGGGGAGCTGTTTTTT. This rearrangement joins TRBV4-1 to TRBJ2-2; TRBD1 matches 10 bases. Germline CDR1 MGHRA, CDR2 YSYEKL. V lost 4 bases, J lost 5 bases, and 4 bases stayed unmatched. The CDR3 covers 15 residues.

The chain is built from TRBV7-2 and TRBJ2-5; D uncertain. Trimming removed 1 base at V and 8 bases at J, with 11 bases between. Per germline, CDR1 SGHTA and CDR2 FQGNSA. The CDR3 contains 13 residues. The CDR3 coding sequence is TGTGCCAGCAGCTTAGAAGGGTGGGGTACCCAGTACTTC. The encoded protein is CASSLEGWGTQYF.

The chain carries TRBV11-3 and TRBJ1-4; tentative D call: TRBD1 (5 bases). This CDR3 region has 16 residues. V was clipped by 5 bases and J by 7 bases, with 20 bases between them. Germline CDR1 is SGHNT and CDR2 is YENEEA. CDR3 residues: CASSQTQGGWSEKLFF. The CDR3 nucleotides read TGTGCCAGCAGCCAAACTCAGGGAGGGTGGTCTGAAAAACTGTTTTTT. The variable domain in full, with the rest retrieved from reference TRBV11-3 and TRBJ1-4, is EAGVVQSPRYKIIEKKQPVAFWCNPISGHNTLYWYLQNLGQGPELLIRYENEEAVDDSQLPKDRFSAERLKGVDSTLKIQPAELGDSAVYLCASSQTQGGWSEKLFFGSGTQLSVL.

This chain links TRBV6-5 with TRBJ1-5; D gene uncertain. The V end lost 0 bases, the J end lost 7 bases, and 13 bases lay between the germline ends. CDR1 is MNHEY, CDR2 SVGAGI, per germline. This CDR3 region has 15 residues. The CDR3 region is CASSYSYPSGQPQHF. The CDR3 bases are TGTGCCAGCAGTTACTCGTATCCCAGCGGCCAGCCCCAGCATTTT.

The chain joins TRBV6-4 to TRBJ2-3; 7 bases fit TRBD2. Per the germline V gene, CDR1 is MRHNA and CDR2 is SNTAGT. J lost 1 base, V lost 6 bases, and 1 base had no gene match. CDR3 length: 13 residues. CDR3 bases: TGTGCCAGCAGCAGCGGGGGCACAGATACGCAGTATTTT. Translated: CASSSGGTDTQYF.

This chain links TRBV19 with TRBJ1-3; TRBD1 is a possible D gene (6 bases). V was shortened by 4 bases and J by 3 bases, with 10 bases between the two germline ends. The CDR3 length is 14 residues. Germline assignment: CDR1 LNHDA and CDR2 SQIVND (reference sequence). DNA of the CDR3: TGTGCCAGTAGTAGCACAGGGTTTGGAAACACCATATATTTT. Translation gives CASSSTGFGNTIYF.

The chain recombines TRBV4-1 with TRBJ2-1, with D possibly TRBD2 on 5 matching bases. This CDR3 has 14 amino acids. The V and J ends lost 6 bases and 0 bases respectively, with 9 bases between them. The germline V gene encodes CDR1 MGHRA and CDR2 YSYEKL. DNA for the CDR3: TGCGCCAGCAGATTAGCGACCTCCTACAATGAGCAGTTCTTC. Translation gives CASRLATSYNEQFF.

The chain carries TRBV6-5 and TRBJ1-5; D is unresolved. Per germline, CDR1 MNHEY and CDR2 SVGAGI. This CDR3 has 13 residues. V lost 4 bases and J 4 bases, leaving 8 bases between the germline ends. The CDR3 DNA reads as TGTGCCAGCAGTTCAAGTCTGAATCAGCCCCAGCATTTT. Protein sequence: CASSSSLNQPQHF.

The chain is built from TRBV7-8 and TRBJ2-1; no clear D gene. CDR3 length equals 16 residues. With 2 bases removed from V and 0 bases from J, the gap between germline ends came to 11 bases. Germline assignment: CDR1 SGHVS and CDR2 FQNEAQ. CDR3 residues: CASSLNSLSSYNEQFF. In nucleotides, the CDR3 is TGTGCCAGCAGCTTAAACAGCCTGAGCTCCTACAATGAGCAGTTCTTC. The variable domain in full, with the rest retrieved from reference TRBV7-8 and TRBJ2-1, is GAGVSQSPRYKVAKRGQDVALRCDPISGHVSLFWYQQALGQGPEFLTYFQNEAQLDKSGLPSDRFFAERPEGSVSTLKIQRTQQEDSAVYLCASSLNSLSSYNEQFFGPGTRLTVL.

The gene calls are TRBV7-8 and TRBJ1-2, with 9 bases fitting TRBD1. The germline gives CDR1 SGHVS, CDR2 FQNEAQ. This CDR3 contains 16 residues. The V gene end was trimmed by 6 bases and the J gene end by 14 bases; junction bases not matched to a gene: 22. CDR3 DNA sequence: TGTGCCAGCAGAAAGGGGGGGGGCGCACAGGGGGCCCCCAGGACCTTC. It is translated as CASRKGGGAQGAPRTF.

This clone was counted once. Here the CDR3 DNA reads TGTGCCAGCAGAAACTACAATGAGCAGTTCTTC. Protein sequence: CASRNYNEQFF. This chain connects TRBV6-5 to TRBJ2-1; D is unclear. Per the germline V gene, CDR1 is MNHEY and CDR2 is SVGAGI. The CDR3 covers 11 residues. V shed 6 bases and J shed 3 bases, with 3 bases lying between them.

The V call is TRBV27, the J call TRBJ1-2; TRBD1 aligns across 7 bases. Losses at the gene ends were 0 bases for V and 4 bases for J; bases not matched to a gene: 2. Germline V gene lookup returns CDR1 MNHEY and CDR2 SMNVEV (reference sequence). CDR3 length: 14 residues. CDR3 sequence (DNA): TGTGCCAGCAGTTTATCACAGGGGACCTATGGCTACACCTTC. The encoded protein is CASSLSQGTYGYTF.